This record looks at one T cell receptor (beta chain) sequence and its context. The antigen is not known. One to two pinch biopsies were taken from the rectum during colonoscopy. The sample belongs to a study of pediatric ulcerative colitis. Findings and limits, study-wide: Rectal pinch biopsies may include blood-derived T cells. Rectal repertoires separated controls, mild-moderate and acute severe colitis. Ulcerative colitis patients shared more blood-rectal clones than controls.

Sequenced by immunoSEQ multiplex PCR; TCRdb stores in-frame clones only, minus some. The sample includes approximately 17,000 clones, over 70% of them seen just once. V was cut by 0 bases and J by 1 base, with 9 bases left in between. From germline, CDR1 is KGHSH and CDR2 LQKENI. CDR3 length: 15 residues. This clonotype was sampled from a boy under 18 who was a control in a study of pediatric ulcerative colitis. The V call is TRBV18, the J call TRBJ1-1, with D perhaps TRBD1 (5 bases). The sample consisted of gut tissue. In DNA, the CDR3 is TGTGCCAGCTCACCACCGCGGGGCGAGAACACTGAAGCTTTCTTT. Encoded protein: CASSPPRGENTEAFF.